This T cell receptor beta chain was captured in a study of control samples from healthy donors and cancer patients. TCRdb's table, derived via immunoSEQ multiplex PCR, lists solely in-frame clones and lacks some. The data hold about 100,000 clones, with over 85% observed a single time. The CDR3 spans 15 residues. Trimming removed 5 bases at V and 5 bases at J, with 15 bases between. The germline V gene has CDR1 MDHEN and CDR2 SYDVKM. This TCR was sampled from a human donor in good health. The donor label of this sample is uncertain. The sequencing sample was made of blood. This sequence joins TRBV28 and TRBJ2-2; tentative D call: TRBD2 (6 bases). CDR3 in DNA: TGTGCCAGCAGTCCTCACGGGGCGGGGACCGGGGAGCTGTTTTTT. It is translated as CASSPHGAGTGELFF. Supplemented by reference TRBV28 and TRBJ2-2, the full variable domain reads DVKVTQSSRYLVKRTGEKVFLECVQDMDHENMFWYRQDPGLGLRLIYFSYDVKMKEKGDIPEGYSVSREKKERFSLILESASTNQTSMYLCASSPHGAGTGELFFGEGSRLTVL.